The clone carrying this T cell receptor (beta chain) was seen at least ten times. What it binds is unknown. The data belong to a study of early T cells in non-severe SARS-CoV-2 infection. Study information: Chains from this unsorted whole-blood bulk RNA could not be paired.

Attachment of unique molecular identifiers to individual cDNA molecules was performed. TCRdb processed the 5' RACE reads anew with MiXCR; each CDR3 protein has one entry. Of tens of thousands of distinct CDR3 sequences in the sample, 2.9% are singletons; the top ten hold more than 0.55%. The CDR3 extends over 15 amino acids. V was cut by 0 bases and J by 5 bases, with 16 bases left in between. The V gene's germline CDR1 is DFQATT and CDR2 SNEGSKA (reference sequence). General study results and limits: Matching results from VDJdb favored anti-spike CD8 responses, leaving private and CD4 specificities undetected.

Sample: whole blood. The sequence derives from an adult who was a healthcare worker with PCR-confirmed SARS-CoV-2 infection or an uninfected control (not recorded which). V is TRBV20-1 and J is TRBJ1-1; D uncertain. CDR3 amino acids: CSARDGHAKRTEAFF. In DNA form, the CDR3 reads TGCAGTGCTAGAGATGGCCACGCAAAGAGGACTGAAGCTTTCTTT.